This is a list of T cell receptor beta chains from one sample in a study of blood T cell repertoires in COVID-19. This table comes from immunoSEQ multiplex PCR, and its TCRdb copy is limited to in-frame clones, with some not included. The sample shows about 370,000 clones, roughly 90% of them seen only once. Material for sequencing was peripheral blood. All receptors derive from a woman aged 25 to 45 with COVID-19, enrolled during active disease. Each CDR3 is given with its conserved first and last residue. A D gene is named only where the DNA matches it firmly. The size entry is marked missing in some rows and otherwise reads once, few, many or a size class.

v_call: TRBV6-6
j_call: TRBJ2-5
d_call: TRBD2
cdr3_length: 15
clone_size: -
cdr3_nt: TGTGCCAGCAGTCTGATCCCCACTAGCGTAGAGACCCAGTACTTC
cdr3_aa: CASSLIPTSVETQYF

v_call: TRBV19
j_call: TRBJ1-5
d_call: -
cdr3_length: 17
clone_size: few
cdr3_nt: TGTGCCAGTAGTCTTCTGTTCGACAGGTATAGCAATCAGCCCCAGCATTTT
cdr3_aa: CASSLLFDRYSNQPQHF

v_call: TRBV6-2/TRBV6-3
j_call: TRBJ1-6
d_call: -
cdr3_length: 19
clone_size: -
cdr3_nt: TGTGCCAGCAGTTACCGAACGGGGGTCACCGCATTACGGAATTCACCCCTCCACTTT
cdr3_aa: CASSYRTGVTALRNSPLHF

v_call: TRBV19
j_call: TRBJ1-5
d_call: TRBD1
cdr3_length: 14
clone_size: -
cdr3_nt: TGTGCCAGTTCCGACAGGGCTAGCAATCAGCCCCAGCATTTT
cdr3_aa: CASSDRASNQPQHF

v_call: TRBV6-1
j_call: TRBJ1-5
d_call: -
cdr3_length: 16
clone_size: -
cdr3_nt: TGTGCCAGCAGTGAGTTGGAGGGGTGGGTCAATCAGCCCCAGCATTTT
cdr3_aa: CASSELEGWVNQPQHF

v_call: TRBV5-1
j_call: TRBJ2-3
d_call: TRBD2
cdr3_length: 16
clone_size: -
cdr3_nt: TGCGCCAGCAGCTTTGGAGCGGGGGTCGTTTTAGATACGCAGTATTTT
cdr3_aa: CASSFGAGVVLDTQYF

v_call: TRBV7-9
j_call: TRBJ2-2
d_call: TRBD2
cdr3_length: 16
clone_size: -
cdr3_nt: TGTGCCAGCAGCACAAGACTAGCTCCGAACACCGGGGAGCTGTTTTTT
cdr3_aa: CASSTRLAPNTGELFF

v_call: TRBV3-1/TRBV3-2
j_call: TRBJ2-5
d_call: -
cdr3_length: 15
clone_size: -
cdr3_nt: TGTGCCAGCAGCCCTTACCGGCAGGGATTGGAGACCCAGTACTTC
cdr3_aa: CASSPYRQGLETQYF

v_call: TRBV7-2
j_call: TRBJ2-2
d_call: TRBD1
cdr3_length: 13
clone_size: -
cdr3_nt: TGTGCCAGCAGCCCCGACAGGGGCGGGGAGCTGTTTTTT
cdr3_aa: CASSPDRGGELFF

v_call: TRBV7-9
j_call: TRBJ1-4
d_call: TRBD1
cdr3_length: 16
clone_size: -
cdr3_nt: TGTGCCAGCAGCCCAGGACAGGTGGCCACTAATGAAAAACTGTTTTTT
cdr3_aa: CASSPGQVATNEKLFF

v_call: TRBV3-1/TRBV3-2
j_call: TRBJ1-6
d_call: -
cdr3_length: 17
clone_size: -
cdr3_nt: TGTGCCAGCAGTCAGACAAGCCACCTGCCCTATAATTCACCCCTCCACTTT
cdr3_aa: CASSQTSHLPYNSPLHF

v_call: TRBV12-3/TRBV12-4
j_call: TRBJ2-5
d_call: -
cdr3_length: 12
clone_size: -
cdr3_nt: TGTGCCAGCAGTTTAGCCTTGGCGACCCAGTACTTC
cdr3_aa: CASSLALATQYF

v_call: TRBV3-1/TRBV3-2
j_call: TRBJ1-6
d_call: TRBD1
cdr3_length: 16
clone_size: few
cdr3_nt: TGTGCCAGCAGCCAGGACACCGGGACAGGAAATTCACCCCTCCACTTT
cdr3_aa: CASSQDTGTGNSPLHF

v_call: TRBV30
j_call: TRBJ1-1
d_call: -
cdr3_length: 13
clone_size: -
cdr3_nt: TGTGCCTGGAGTGTGATCGGGGACACTGAAGCTTTCTTT
cdr3_aa: CAWSVIGDTEAFF

v_call: TRBV9
j_call: TRBJ2-1
d_call: TRBD2
cdr3_length: 19
clone_size: -
cdr3_nt: TGTGCCAGCAGCGTAGGGACCCCGACTAGCGGGAGGGTGGCCAATGAGCAGTTCTTC
cdr3_aa: CASSVGTPTSGRVANEQFF

v_call: TRBV6-5
j_call: TRBJ2-2
d_call: -
cdr3_length: 15
clone_size: once
cdr3_nt: TGTGCCAGCCTGAAGGGGAATGCCGACACCGGGGAGCTGTTTTTT
cdr3_aa: CASLKGNADTGELFF

v_call: TRBV9
j_call: TRBJ2-3
d_call: -
cdr3_length: 14
clone_size: -
cdr3_nt: TGTGCCAGCAGCGTAGAATTGAGGGCAGATACGCAGTATTTT
cdr3_aa: CASSVELRADTQYF

v_call: TRBV5-1
j_call: TRBJ2-3
d_call: TRBD2
cdr3_length: 15
clone_size: -
cdr3_nt: TGCGCCAGCAGCTCGGCGGCGGGGGGGGCCGATACGCAGTATTTT
cdr3_aa: CASSSAAGGADTQYF

v_call: TRBV6-5
j_call: TRBJ2-2
d_call: -
cdr3_length: 11
clone_size: -
cdr3_nt: TGTGCCAGCAAGAGGACCGGGGAGCTGTTTTTT
cdr3_aa: CASKRTGELFF

v_call: TRBV24-1
j_call: TRBJ2-5
d_call: -
cdr3_length: 14
clone_size: -
cdr3_nt: TGTGCCACCAGTGATGTCGTGAGCTTAGAGACCCAGTACTTC
cdr3_aa: CATSDVVSLETQYF

v_call: TRBV28
j_call: TRBJ1-1
d_call: -
cdr3_length: 16
clone_size: once
cdr3_nt: TGTGCCAGCAGTTTCCGGCTCCTCGGTGGGGGGACTGAAGCTTTCTTT
cdr3_aa: CASSFRLLGGGTEAFF

v_call: TRBV28
j_call: TRBJ2-7
d_call: -
cdr3_length: 15
clone_size: -
cdr3_nt: TGTGCCAGCAGTTACGGCGGGACTGGCTCCTACGAGCAGTACTTC
cdr3_aa: CASSYGGTGSYEQYF

v_call: TRBV4-3
j_call: TRBJ2-1
d_call: TRBD2
cdr3_length: 16
clone_size: -
cdr3_nt: TGCGCCAGCAGCCAAGATGGCCTAGCGGACTACAATGAGCAGTTCTTC
cdr3_aa: CASSQDGLADYNEQFF

v_call: TRBV5-1
j_call: TRBJ2-4
d_call: -
cdr3_length: 15
clone_size: -
cdr3_nt: TGCGCCAGCAGCCGAGACCCGGGACTTCAAAACATTCAGTACTTC
cdr3_aa: CASSRDPGLQNIQYF

v_call: TRBV25-1
j_call: TRBJ2-1
d_call: TRBD2
cdr3_length: 15
clone_size: -
cdr3_nt: TGTGCCAGCAGTCTGACTAGCGGGAGCTACAATGAGCAGTTCTTC
cdr3_aa: CASSLTSGSYNEQFF

v_call: TRBV5-1
j_call: TRBJ2-1
d_call: -
cdr3_length: 14
clone_size: -
cdr3_nt: TGCGCCAGCAGCCTCTCGAGTAGCTGGGATGAGCAGTTCTTC
cdr3_aa: CASSLSSSWDEQFF

v_call: TRBV7-2
j_call: TRBJ1-2
d_call: TRBD1
cdr3_length: 17
clone_size: once
cdr3_nt: TGTGCCAGCAACTACCCCCTTTACAGGGGCTTCGGCTATGGCTACACCTTC
cdr3_aa: CASNYPLYRGFGYGYTF

v_call: TRBV2
j_call: TRBJ1-2
d_call: -
cdr3_length: 12
clone_size: few
cdr3_nt: TGTGCCAGCAGCTCACAGGTCTATGGCTACACCTTC
cdr3_aa: CASSSQVYGYTF

v_call: TRBV11-2
j_call: TRBJ2-1
d_call: -
cdr3_length: 15
clone_size: -
cdr3_nt: TGTGCCAGCAGCTTTTATGGCGTGACGAGCGATGAGCAGTTCTTC
cdr3_aa: CASSFYGVTSDEQFF

v_call: TRBV3-1/TRBV3-2
j_call: TRBJ2-3
d_call: TRBD2
cdr3_length: 16
clone_size: -
cdr3_nt: TGTGCCAGCAGATCCTCCGGGACTAGCGGAACAGATACGCAGTATTTT
cdr3_aa: CASRSSGTSGTDTQYF

v_call: TRBV10-1
j_call: TRBJ1-6
d_call: -
cdr3_length: 13
clone_size: few
cdr3_nt: TGCGCCAGCAGTGAGGTCCCTCATTCACCCCTCCACTTT
cdr3_aa: CASSEVPHSPLHF

v_call: TRBV4-3
j_call: TRBJ2-7
d_call: -
cdr3_length: 15
clone_size: -
cdr3_nt: TGCGCCAGCAGCCAGGGAACAACCGGGACCTACGAGCAGTACTTC
cdr3_aa: CASSQGTTGTYEQYF

v_call: TRBV5-6
j_call: TRBJ1-5
d_call: TRBD1
cdr3_length: 15
clone_size: -
cdr3_nt: TGTGCCAGCAGCACTGGACAGGGTCGCAATCAGCCCCAGCATTTT
cdr3_aa: CASSTGQGRNQPQHF

v_call: TRBV12-3/TRBV12-4
j_call: TRBJ1-1
d_call: -
cdr3_length: 13
clone_size: -
cdr3_nt: TGTGCCAGCAGTCCAACACTGAACACTGAAGCTTTCTTT
cdr3_aa: CASSPTLNTEAFF

v_call: TRBV2
j_call: TRBJ2-7
d_call: -
cdr3_length: 16
clone_size: -
cdr3_nt: TGTGCCAGCAGTCTCCTACGGGAGTTAGGAACCTACGAGCAGTACTTC
cdr3_aa: CASSLLRELGTYEQYF

v_call: TRBV4-1
j_call: TRBJ1-2
d_call: TRBD1
cdr3_length: 18
clone_size: -
cdr3_nt: TGCGCCAGCAGCCAAGAGGGATTTAGGTGGCAGGGGGCTTATGGCTACACCTTC
cdr3_aa: CASSQEGFRWQGAYGYTF

v_call: TRBV11-2
j_call: TRBJ2-2
d_call: -
cdr3_length: 14
clone_size: few
cdr3_nt: TGTGCCACCTCTCCCGGAACTAACCACGGGGAGCTGTTTTTT
cdr3_aa: CATSPGTNHGELFF

v_call: TRBV18
j_call: TRBJ1-1
d_call: -
cdr3_length: 15
clone_size: once
cdr3_nt: TGTGCCAGCTCACCATCGCAGGGTATGAACACTGAAGCTTTCTTT
cdr3_aa: CASSPSQGMNTEAFF

v_call: TRBV9
j_call: TRBJ2-5
d_call: -
cdr3_length: 14
clone_size: -
cdr3_nt: TGTGCCAGCAGCGGTCGTAGCGGAGGGGAGACCCAGTACTTC
cdr3_aa: CASSGRSGGETQYF

v_call: TRBV7-2
j_call: TRBJ1-5
d_call: -
cdr3_length: 13
clone_size: -
cdr3_nt: TGTGCCAGCAGCTTAGGCAGGGCCCAGCCCCAGCATTTT
cdr3_aa: CASSLGRAQPQHF

v_call: TRBV4-3
j_call: TRBJ1-1
d_call: -
cdr3_length: 14
clone_size: -
cdr3_nt: TGCGCCAGCAGCCCTAATCGGGTCGGCACTGAAGCTTTCTTT
cdr3_aa: CASSPNRVGTEAFF

v_call: TRBV5-6
j_call: TRBJ1-5
d_call: -
cdr3_length: 15
clone_size: -
cdr3_nt: TGTGCCAGCAGCTGGATGACAGAAGCCAATCAGCCCCAGCATTTT
cdr3_aa: CASSWMTEANQPQHF

v_call: TRBV4-1
j_call: TRBJ1-1
d_call: -
cdr3_length: 15
clone_size: -
cdr3_nt: TGCGCCAGCAGCCAAGCGGGACAAATGAACACTGAAGCTTTCTTT
cdr3_aa: CASSQAGQMNTEAFF

v_call: TRBV7-8
j_call: TRBJ2-2
d_call: -
cdr3_length: 14
clone_size: -
cdr3_nt: TGTGCCAGCAGCTCCCGGAGTAACACCGGGGAGCTGTTTTTT
cdr3_aa: CASSSRSNTGELFF

v_call: TRBV7-2
j_call: TRBJ2-7
d_call: TRBD1
cdr3_length: 14
clone_size: -
cdr3_nt: TGTGCCAGCAGCTTAATTGGACAGGGCTACGAGCAGTACTTC
cdr3_aa: CASSLIGQGYEQYF

v_call: TRBV7-7
j_call: TRBJ2-4
d_call: TRBD1
cdr3_length: 13
clone_size: -
cdr3_nt: TGTGCTAGCAGCCCGGACAGGGATGACATTCAGTACTTC
cdr3_aa: CASSPDRDDIQYF

v_call: TRBV5-6
j_call: TRBJ1-5
d_call: TRBD1
cdr3_length: 15
clone_size: -
cdr3_nt: TGTGCCAGCAGCGGAAGGGGGCGCGGGGATCAGCCCCAGCATTTT
cdr3_aa: CASSGRGRGDQPQHF